This T cell receptor (beta chain) was obtained from a study of shared clonotypes between healthy human individuals. Study-wide context: The donor pool was made up of two women and a few men aged 18 to 49.

The assay was carried out at the deep level. The table came from immunoSEQ multiplex PCR; TCRdb's copy has only in-frame clones and leaves some out. The sample lists about 590,000 clones; 95% to 96% were seen once. The naive CD8 fraction comprised CD45RO-negative cells positively selected for CCR7 and excluded terminally differentiated effector memory CD45RA+ cells. The TCR originated in a woman aged 25 to 39 in good health. The sequenced sample was naive CD8+ T cells sorted from blood.

For the CDR3, the DNA is TGTGCCTGGAGTGTTGTTAGTCAGGGCTATGGCTACACCTTC. Residues: CAWSVVSQGYGYTF. The chain links TRBV30 to TRBJ1-2, with D possibly matching TRBD1 (5 bases). Deletions cut 0 bases from V and 4 bases from J, with 12 bases between. This CDR3 spans 14 amino acids. CDR1 and CDR2 (germline): GTSNPN, SVGIG (reference sequence).